This T cell receptor (beta chain) was sequenced in a study of a mutant IDH1 vaccine in newly diagnosed glioma (dated by TCRdb to the early 2020s). For context, the study as a whole: Of the approximately 29 treated patients, approximately 62% were male and approximately 40% were female, and a mean age of around 40 years was recorded. Prior to enrollment, standard therapy consisting of radiotherapy alone, temozolomide alone, or radiochemotherapy with temozolomide had been administered to patients, with the combination being received by most patients. Peripheral blood was drawn at six visits: V03 (baseline), V05, V07, V10, V12 and V13. Longitudinal TCRB deep sequencing was performed for roughly 24 treated patients wherever samples were available for exploratory analyses.

V was cut back by 4 bases and J by 2 bases, leaving a gap of 14 bases between them. The CDR3 goes from the cysteine to the phenylalanine over 15 residues. Just CDR3 DNA is preserved here, 45 bases in frame from base 1. The germline V gene encodes CDR1 MGHRA and CDR2 YSYEKL. The meaning of the sample's time point label: baseline, week 1 (first vaccination visit). What the treatment or condition label conveys for this sample: pre-vaccination baseline after standard-of-care therapy. Donors had newly diagnosed WHO grade 3 or 4 IDH1-mutant astrocytomas with loss of nuclear ATRX. The samples were drawn from NOA16, a multicentre, single-arm, open-label phase I trial in Germany that tested a mutant IDH1 peptide vaccine in humans for the first time. Visit V03 blood draws served as the baseline sample for immunogenicity testing. Genomic DNA for TCRB sequencing was extracted from EDTA blood using the DNeasy Blood and Tissue Kit.

The library was produced with the immunoSEQ multiplex PCR assay. Following the manufacturer's protocol, the hsTCRB Kit was used to amplify rearranged TCR beta chain sequences. An Illumina MiSeq was used to sequence the TCRB libraries. The study's own analysis went as follows. The kit vendor's proprietary platform handled demultiplexing, trimming and gene mapping. Held by TCRdb, this immuneACCESS table contains in-frame sequences only and omits some clones. Under half of the omission traces to an unresolved V gene where checked; the cause of the rest is unknown. V and J calls and clone size are copied from that table; D and trimming were computed from the DNA. The sample profile shows about 59,000 clones; more than 90% of them were found once. The top ten constitute roughly 2.5% of the sample. Findings and caveats that apply to the study as a whole: The authors noted that analyses of patient blood samples could not be reproduced because of sample limitations. PBMC samples for TCRB deep sequencing were selected based on availability. No apparent relationship was observed between pseudoprogression and alterations in the top peripheral T cell clonotypes detected by TCRB sequencing. Vaccine-induced immune responses across multiple MHC alleles were detected in 90% to 95% of patients.

A word on this clone: Its antigen has not been determined. No much larger clonotype is one base removed from it; base qualities were not supplied.

This receptor was taken from a man aged 45-60 years with glioma. Rearrangement joined TRBV4-1 to TRBJ2-5; the D gene assignment is perhaps TRBD1 or TRBD2, with each matching 5 bases. Specimen: PBMCs, collected from a glioma patient treated with radiotherapy, temozolomide or both. The CDR3 region has the sequence CASSRQGTTQETQYF. The DNA is TGCGCCAGCAGCCGCCAAGGGACGACGCAAGAGACCCAGTACTTC.